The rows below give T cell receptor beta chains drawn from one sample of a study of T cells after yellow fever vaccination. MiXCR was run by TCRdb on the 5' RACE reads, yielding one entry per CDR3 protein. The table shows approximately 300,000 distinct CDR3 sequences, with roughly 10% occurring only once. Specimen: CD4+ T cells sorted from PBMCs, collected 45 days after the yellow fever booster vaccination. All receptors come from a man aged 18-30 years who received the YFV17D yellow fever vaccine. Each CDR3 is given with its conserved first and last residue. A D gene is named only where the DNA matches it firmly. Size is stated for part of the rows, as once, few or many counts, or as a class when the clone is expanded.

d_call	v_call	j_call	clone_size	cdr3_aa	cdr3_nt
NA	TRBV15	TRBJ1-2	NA	CATSRGGGEGYGYTF	TGTGCCACCAGCAGAGGAGGAGGGGAGGGTTATGGCTACACCTTC
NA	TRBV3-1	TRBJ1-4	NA	CASSQAGGEQLFF	TGTGCCAGCAGCCAAGCGGGGGGAGAACAACTGTTTTTT
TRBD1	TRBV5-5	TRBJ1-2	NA	CASSLGTGEGYTF	TGTGCCAGCAGCCTAGGGACAGGGGAAGGCTACACCTTC
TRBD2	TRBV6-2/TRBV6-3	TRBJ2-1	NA	CASSPRLAGHRGEQFF	TGTGCCAGCAGTCCACGACTAGCGGGGCACCGCGGTGAGCAGTTCTTC
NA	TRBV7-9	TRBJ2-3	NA	CASRHRASQITDTQYF	TGTGCCAGCAGGCACCGGGCCTCCCAAATTACAGATACGCAGTATTTT
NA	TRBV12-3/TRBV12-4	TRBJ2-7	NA	CASSPLLGEQYF	TGTGCCAGCAGTCCCCTCCTGGGCGAGCAGTACTTC
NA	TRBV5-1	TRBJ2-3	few	CASSRASDTQYF	TGCGCCAGCAGCCGGGCGTCAGATACGCAGTATTTT
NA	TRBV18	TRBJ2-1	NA	CASSPPLGVEQFF	TGTGCCAGCTCACCACCGTTGGGGGTTGAGCAGTTCTTC
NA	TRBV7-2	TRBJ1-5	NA	CASSLRAEGQPQHF	TGTGCCAGCAGCTTAAGAGCCGAAGGTCAGCCCCAGCATTTT
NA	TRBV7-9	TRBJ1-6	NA	CASSSGAGGNSPLHF	TGTGCCAGCAGCTCAGGCGCGGGGGGGAATTCACCCCTCCACTTT
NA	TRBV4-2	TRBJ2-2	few	CASSQEREAGVGTGELFF	TGTGCCAGCAGCCAAGAAAGGGAGGCCGGGGTTGGGACCGGGGAGCTGTTTTTT
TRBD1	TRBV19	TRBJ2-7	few	CASKSGTEPYEQYF	TGTGCCAGTAAATCCGGGACAGAGCCCTACGAGCAGTACTTC
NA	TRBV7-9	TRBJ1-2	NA	CASIGDGYTF	TGTGCCAGCATTGGGGATGGCTACACCTTC
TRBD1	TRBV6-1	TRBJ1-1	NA	CASRETGVTEAFF	TGTGCCAGCAGGGAGACAGGGGTAACTGAAGCTTTCTTT
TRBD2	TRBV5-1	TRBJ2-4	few	CASSFGLAENIQYF	TGCGCCAGCAGCTTCGGACTAGCGGAAAACATTCAGTACTTC
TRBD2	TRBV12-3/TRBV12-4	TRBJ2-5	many	CASSLRSDSGGPGETQYF	TGTGCCAGCAGTCTACGGTCGGATAGCGGGGGGCCGGGGGAGACCCAGTACTTC
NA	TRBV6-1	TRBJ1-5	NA	CASNLEPGSLGQHF	TGTGCCAGCAACCTTGAGCCAGGTTCCCTTGGCCAGCATTTT
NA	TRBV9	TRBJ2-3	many	CASSVAFLDTQYF	TGTGCCAGCAGCGTTGCTTTTCTAGATACGCAGTATTTT
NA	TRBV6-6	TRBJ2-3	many	CASSYSTDIDTQYF	TGTGCCAGCAGTTACTCAACGGACATCGATACGCAGTATTTT
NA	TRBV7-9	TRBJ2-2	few	CASSLGPGPAGELFF	TGTGCCAGCAGCTTAGGGCCAGGGCCAGCCGGGGAGCTGTTTTTT
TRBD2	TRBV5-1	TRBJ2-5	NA	CASSLGSVAGGFQETQYF	TGCGCCAGCAGCTTGGGGTCGGTAGCGGGGGGATTCCAAGAGACCCAGTACTTC
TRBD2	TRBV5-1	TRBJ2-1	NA	CASSLAGLSGGQFF	TGCGCCAGCAGCTTGGCGGGGCTTAGCGGGGGGCAGTTCTTC
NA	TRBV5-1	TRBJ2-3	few	CASSEQVGDTQYF	TGCGCCAGCAGCGAGCAGGTTGGAGATACGCAGTATTTT
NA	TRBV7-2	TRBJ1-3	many	CASSPGTATGNTIYF	TGTGCCAGCAGCCCCGGGACGGCCACTGGAAACACCATATATTTT
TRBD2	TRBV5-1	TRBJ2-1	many	CASSLGLAASYNEQFF	TGCGCCAGCAGCCTGGGACTAGCGGCCAGCTACAATGAGCAGTTCTTC
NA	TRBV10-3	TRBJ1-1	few	CASLGGAGTEAFF	TGTGCCTCTCTCGGGGGCGCGGGCACTGAAGCTTTCTTT
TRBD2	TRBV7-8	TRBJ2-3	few	CASRRGVTPEADTQYF	TGTGCCAGTAGGCGGGGGGTCACACCCGAGGCAGATACGCAGTATTTT
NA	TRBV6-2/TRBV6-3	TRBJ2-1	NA	CASSGADRGSYNEQFF	TGTGCCAGCAGTGGAGCGGACAGAGGCTCCTACAATGAGCAGTTCTTC
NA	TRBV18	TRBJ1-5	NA	CASSPGGRVGNQPQHF	TGTGCCAGCTCACCGGGGGGGCGCGTTGGCAATCAGCCCCAGCATTTT
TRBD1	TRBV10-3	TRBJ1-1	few	CAISDRGAGGTEAFF	TGTGCCATCAGTGATCGGGGGGCAGGGGGCACTGAAGCTTTCTTT
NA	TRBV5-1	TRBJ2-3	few	CASSRQGGDTQYF	TGCGCCAGCAGTAGGCAGGGCGGGGATACGCAGTATTTT
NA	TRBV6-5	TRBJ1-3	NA	CASVNWGRSGNTIYF	TGTGCCAGCGTAAATTGGGGGCGCTCTGGAAACACCATATATTTT
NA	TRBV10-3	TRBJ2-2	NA	CAISDISSRELFF	TGTGCCATCAGTGATATCAGTAGCCGGGAGCTGTTTTTT
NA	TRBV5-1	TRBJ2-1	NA	CASSVTGDPYNEQFF	TGCGCCAGCAGCGTTACGGGGGACCCCTACAATGAGCAGTTCTTC
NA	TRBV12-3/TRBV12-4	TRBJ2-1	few	CASSLGGGRKFF	TGTGCCAGCAGTTTAGGGGGGGGGCGGAAGTTCTTC
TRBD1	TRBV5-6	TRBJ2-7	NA	CASSANPGQGSEQYF	TGTGCCAGCAGCGCGAACCCGGGACAGGGGAGCGAGCAGTACTTC
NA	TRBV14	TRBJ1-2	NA	CASSQNVAGTGYTF	TGTGCCAGCAGCCAAAATGTTGCAGGGACTGGCTACACCTTC
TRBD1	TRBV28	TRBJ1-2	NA	CASSLSGGNYGYTF	TGTGCCAGCAGTTTATCAGGGGGTAACTATGGCTACACCTTC
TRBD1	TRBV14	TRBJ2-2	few	CASRRAGTGGAGELFF	TGTGCCAGCAGACGAGCCGGGACAGGGGGGGCCGGGGAGCTGTTTTTT
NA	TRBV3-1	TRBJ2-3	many	CASRAGGDTQYF	TGTGCCAGCAGGGCCGGGGGAGATACGCAGTATTTT
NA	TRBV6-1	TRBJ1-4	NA	CASSWSTNEKLFF	TGTGCCAGCAGTTGGAGTACTAATGAAAAACTGTTTTTT
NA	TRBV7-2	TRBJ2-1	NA	CASSLGGAGWYEQFF	TGTGCCAGCAGCCTGGGGGGGGCCGGGTGGTATGAGCAGTTCTTC
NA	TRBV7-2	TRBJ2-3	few	CASNHVGWSTDTQYF	TGTGCCAGCAATCATGTCGGGTGGAGCACAGATACGCAGTATTTT
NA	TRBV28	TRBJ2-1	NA	CASSLPYNEQFF	TGTGCCAGCAGTCTCCCCTACAATGAGCAGTTCTTC
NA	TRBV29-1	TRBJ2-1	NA	CSVESREFSYNEQFF	TGCAGCGTTGAAAGTCGGGAGTTTTCCTACAATGAGCAGTTCTTC
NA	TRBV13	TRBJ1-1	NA	CASSEISQGTHAFF	TGTGCCAGCAGCGAAATCTCACAGGGAACGCATGCTTTCTTT
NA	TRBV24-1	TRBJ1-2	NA	CATSTDYGYTF	TGTGCCACCTCAACAGACTATGGCTACACCTTC
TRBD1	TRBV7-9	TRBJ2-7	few	CASSYNRGIGAYEQYF	TGTGCCAGCAGCTATAACAGGGGGATCGGAGCCTACGAGCAGTACTTC
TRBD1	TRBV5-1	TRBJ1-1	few	CASRIGTGMNTEAFF	TGCGCCAGCCGAATCGGGACAGGGATGAACACTGAAGCTTTCTTT
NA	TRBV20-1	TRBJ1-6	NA	CSARDRTRNSPLHF	TGCAGTGCTAGAGATCGGACCCGGAACTCACCCCTCCACTTT